The 27 T cell receptor beta chains below come from one sample, sequenced in a study of cytomegalovirus exposure and HLA in healthy donors. Primers: 60 Vbeta forward and 13 Jbeta reverse. Measured with immunoSEQ multiplex PCR; TCRdb has only the in-frame clones, and not every one. The table has around 200,000 clones, approximately 83% seen once. The sample consisted of PBMCs. All receptors derive from a woman between 50 and 59 years old in good health and CMV-seropositive.

The chain uses TRBV6-4 and TRBJ2-2, with D tentatively TRBD1 (5 bases). V was trimmed by 0 bases and J by 4 bases, leaving 6 bases between them. This CDR3 is 14 amino acids long. Germline CDR1 and CDR2: MRHNA and SNTAGT. CDR3 sequence (DNA): TGTGCCAGCAGTGACTCAACAGGCACCGGGGAGCTGTTTTTT. The encoded protein is CASSDSTGTGELFF.

The rearrangement links TRBV7-9 to TRBJ1-2, with 8 bases identical to TRBD1. From germline, CDR1 is SEHNR and CDR2 FQNEAQ (reference sequence). V shed 1 base and J 4 bases; nucleotides not matched to a gene: 5. This CDR3 region has 15 residues. CDR3 in DNA: TGTGCCAGCAGCTTAGGCGGACAGGGTGCCTATGGCTACACCTTC. Protein: CASSLGGQGAYGYTF.

The chain joins TRBV11-3 to TRBJ1-1, with D possibly being TRBD1 (5 bases). This CDR3 is built from 13 residues. CDR1 and CDR2 (germline): SGHNT, YENEEA. V lost 9 bases to trimming and J lost 3 bases, with 14 bases between them. CDR3 in amino acids: CAREAGRDTEAFF. In DNA form, the CDR3 reads TGTGCCAGGGAGGCAGGGAGGGACACTGAAGCTTTCTTT.

This chain joins TRBV7-8 and TRBJ1-4; D gene ambiguous. The CDR3 loop spans 16 amino acids. CDR1 and CDR2 (germline): SGHVS, FQNEAQ. The V and J ends lost 1 base and 0 bases respectively, with 9 bases between them. The CDR3 DNA sequence: TGTGCCAGCAGCTTAGACCGCGGCGCAACTAATGAAAAACTGTTTTTT. Protein: CASSLDRGATNEKLFF.

This clone was recorded only once. The genes are TRBV25-1 and TRBJ1-1; 7 bases are a match to TRBD1. The CDR3 extends over 15 amino acids. Germline V lookup: CDR1 MGHDK, CDR2 SYGVNS. The V and J ends lost 8 bases and 5 bases, in that order; junction bases with no gene match: 14. Here the CDR3 reads CASQGGRSLGTEAFF. The CDR3 DNA is TGTGCCAGCCAAGGGGGCAGGTCCTTAGGAACTGAAGCTTTCTTT.

The chain uses TRBV4-2 and TRBJ2-7; 13 bases line up with TRBD2. CDR1 and CDR2 from the germline V gene are LGHNA and YNFKEQ. The V and J ends lost 1 base and 3 bases, in that order; junction bases with no gene match: 6. CDR3 length: 17 residues. The CDR3 DNA sequence: TGTGCCAGCAGCCAAGTTGCGACTAGCGGGGGGAGCTACGAGCAGTACTTC. It encodes CASSQVATSGGSYEQYF.

This rearrangement joins TRBV4-2 to TRBJ2-5, with TRBD2 matching over 12 bases. V dropped 0 bases and J dropped 4; count of bases not matched to a gene: 9. There are 18 residues in the CDR3. The V gene's germline CDR1 is LGHNA and CDR2 YNFKEQ. The CDR3 DNA sequence: TGTGCCAGCAGCCAAGAAGGGCTAGCGGGGGGGCGAAGAGAGACCCAGTACTTC. This codes for CASSQEGLAGGRRETQYF.

This chain uses TRBV6-1 with TRBJ2-1; 14 nucleotides match TRBD2. V lost 8 bases, J lost 0 bases, and 0 bases stayed unmatched. Germline V gene data show CDR1 as MNHNS and CDR2 as SASEGT. CDR3 length: 15 amino acids. Here the CDR3 DNA reads TGTGCCAGCGGGACTAGCGGGGGCTCCTACAATGAGCAGTTCTTC. As protein: CASGTSGGSYNEQFF.

The chain employs TRBV9 and TRBJ1-2; 8 nucleotides agree with TRBD1. V trimming: 2 bases; J trimming: 12 bases; junction bases outside the gene matches: 9. Germline loops: CDR1 SGDLS, CDR2 YYNGEE. The CDR3 runs 13 residues. The CDR3 coding sequence is TGTGCCAGCAGCGTGGGACAGGAGGGGCAGAACACCTTC. Encoded protein: CASSVGQEGQNTF.

The V and J genes are TRBV25-1 and TRBJ2-5; TRBD2 aligns across 8 bases. The J call may be incorrect, as the DNA end agrees better with TRBJ2-7. CDR3 length: 14 residues. Germline assignment: CDR1 MGHDK and CDR2 SYGVNS. The CDR3 loop is CASSEDGGAYEQYF. The CDR3 nucleotides read TGTGCCAGCAGTGAAGACGGGGGGGCCTACGAGCAGTACTTC.

The J gene is TRBJ1-2, the V gene TRBV19; the D gene is possibly TRBD1 (6 bases). Trimming took off 8 bases at V and 4 bases at J, with 23 bases between the two ends. Germline CDR1 LNHDA, CDR2 SQIVND (reference sequence). The CDR3 is 16 amino acids. The CDR3 DNA sequence: TGTGCCAGTCTCCCCCTGGACAGCGCTAACTTCTATGGCTACACCTTC. Its protein product is CASLPLDSANFYGYTF.

This clone was seen more than once but under ten times. This chain joins TRBV6-7 and TRBJ2-2, with TRBD1 identical over 8 bases. TRBV6-7 is an open reading frame, and its role is uncertain. The trim removed 4 bases at V and 6 bases at J, leaving 1 base unmatched. This CDR3 contains 13 residues. The CDR3 is CASSWTGPGELFF. In DNA form, the CDR3 reads TGTGCCAGCAGTTGGACAGGGCCCGGGGAGCTGTTTTTT.

The count of this clone is one. The chain is built from TRBV28 and TRBJ1-5; possibly TRBD1 for D (5 bases). This CDR3 is built from 17 residues. Germline V gene data show CDR1 as MDHEN and CDR2 as SYDVKM. Trimming took 2 bases from V and 1 from J, leaving 15 bases between them. CDR3 sequence (DNA): TGTGCCAGCAGTTTAGCCCAGGGTTCCGTGAGCAATCAGCCCCAGCATTTT. Translated, it gives CASSLAQGSVSNQPQHF.

The chain is built from TRBV18 and TRBJ1-3; the match to TRBD1 covers 8 bases. J gave up 2 bases and V 6 bases, and 3 bases lay outside the gene matches. The germline V gene encodes CDR1 KGHSH and CDR2 LQKENI. This CDR3 has 14 amino acids. CDR3 DNA sequence: TGTGCCAGCTCTCAGGGGGCGCCTGGAAACACCATATATTTT. It yields the protein CASSQGAPGNTIYF.

The chain employs TRBV6-5 and TRBJ2-7; D is possibly TRBD1 (6 bases). V was cut by 0 bases and J by 4 bases, with 16 bases left in between. Per the germline V gene, CDR1 is MNHEY and CDR2 is SVGAGI. CDR3 length equals 16 residues. The CDR3, as DNA: TGTGCCAGCAGTTACTCGTTAACAGGGACCACGTACGAGCAGTACTTC. Protein sequence: CASSYSLTGTTYEQYF.

This clone has only one observation. V and J are TRBV6-5 and TRBJ1-1, with 8 positions matching TRBD1. Trimming removed 4 bases from V and 8 bases from J; junction bases left unmatched: 6. This CDR3 is built from 13 residues. Germline lookup yields CDR1 MNHEY and CDR2 SVGAGI. The CDR3 coding sequence is TGTGCCAGCAGTTTTCAACAGGGGGGGGAAGCTTTCTTT. It codes for CASSFQQGGEAFF.

The V call is TRBV4-1, the J call TRBJ1-5; 7 bases line up with TRBD1. With V trimmed by 0 bases and J by 1 base, 3 bases remained unmatched. The CDR3 sequence is 16 residues long. Germline V gene lookup returns CDR1 MGHRA and CDR2 YSYEKL. The CDR3: CASSQDEGASNQPQHF. The CDR3 DNA is TGCGCCAGCAGCCAAGATGAGGGGGCGAGCAATCAGCCCCAGCATTTT.

The rearrangement joins TRBV9 to TRBJ2-7, with 7 bases aligning to TRBD2. J gave up 4 bases and V 7 bases, and 11 bases lay outside the gene matches. CDR3 length equals 14 residues. The germline V gene has CDR1 SGDLS and CDR2 YYNGEE. The CDR3 DNA reads as TGTGCCAGCCAGGCGGGGGAGAGAGATTACGAGCAGTACTTC. Residues: CASQAGERDYEQYF.

This chain uses TRBV7-2 with TRBJ1-6, with 7 bases matching TRBD1. CDR3 length equals 15 residues. CDR1 is SGHTA, CDR2 FQGNSA, per germline. V trimming: 5 bases; J trimming: 6 bases; junction bases outside the gene matches: 7. The CDR3 DNA reads as TGTGCCAGCAGCCCAAGACAGGGTGGTAATTCACCCCTCCACTTT. Its protein is CASSPRQGGNSPLHF.

This chain links TRBV10-1 with TRBJ2-1; D may be TRBD2 (6 bases). V shed 3 bases and J shed 0 bases, with 6 bases lying between them. CDR1 is WNHNN, CDR2 SYGVQD, per germline (reference sequence). This CDR3 has 14 amino acids. The CDR3 region has the DNA TGCGCCAGCAGTGACGGGGGCTCCTACAATGAGCAGTTCTTC. It specifies CASSDGGSYNEQFF.

This chain joins TRBV5-8 and TRBJ2-2; 8 positions agree with TRBD1. The J segment lost 4 bases and the V segment lost 4 bases, leaving 9 bases of the junction unmatched. There are 16 residues in the CDR3. Per germline, CDR1 SGHTS and CDR2 YDEGEE. The CDR3 region is CASSLRSGGFTGELFF. As DNA, the CDR3 is TGTGCCAGCAGCCTGCGGTCAGGGGGCTTCACCGGGGAGCTGTTTTTT.

V usage is TRBV11-1 and J usage is TRBJ1-2, with TRBD1 matching 8 bases. After removal of 6 bases from V and 6 bases from J, the junction contained 6 bases not matched to a gene. The length of the CDR3 is 13 residues. The germline V gene encodes CDR1 SGHAT and CDR2 FQDESV (reference sequence). The CDR3 coding sequence is TGTGCCAGCAGAGACAGGGGAATGGATGGCTACACCTTC. Its translation is CASRDRGMDGYTF.

This chain's CDR3 is CAYARQGNYGYTF. In nucleotides, the CDR3 is TGTGCCTACGCCCGACAGGGTAACTATGGCTACACCTTC. The rearrangement joins TRBV30 to TRBJ1-2; TRBD1 aligns across 7 bases. Germline-derived CDR1 and CDR2 are GTSNPN and SVGIG (reference sequence). CDR3 length equals 13 residues. Trimming cost V 7 bases and J 1 base; bases outside gene matches: 6. Variable domain in full (rest from reference TRBV30 and TRBJ1-2): SQTIHQWPATLVQPVGSPLSLECTVEGTSNPNLYWYRQAAGRGLQLLFYSVGIGQISSEVPQNLSASRPQDRQFILSSKKLLLSDSGFYLCAYARQGNYGYTFGSGTRLTVV.

The chain links TRBV5-6 to TRBJ1-3; D ambiguous. Germline V CDR1 and CDR2: SGHDT, YYEEEE. The length of the CDR3 is 14 residues. With 7 bases removed from V and 1 base from J, the gap between germline ends came to 12 bases. The CDR3 bases are TGTGCCAGCTTTCGCGGGAGGTCTGGAAACACCATATATTTT. It yields the protein CASFRGRSGNTIYF.

This clone was observed a single time. V gene TRBV6-1 combines with J gene TRBJ1-6; TRBD1 agrees at 7 bases. The CDR3 consists of 15 residues. V was clipped by 2 bases and J by 11 bases; unmatched bases: 9. Germline-derived CDR1 and CDR2 are MNHNS and SASEGT. CDR3 region: CASSEWGQMNTPLHF. The CDR3 nucleotides are TGTGCCAGCAGTGAATGGGGACAGATGAACACACCCCTCCACTTT.

This sequence joins TRBV7-9 and TRBJ2-3, with D possibly matching TRBD1 (5 bases). V gave up 3 bases and J gave up 5 bases, with 15 bases separating them. Germline V gives CDR1 SEHNR, CDR2 FQNEAQ (reference sequence). The CDR3 length is 15 residues. The CDR3 DNA sequence: TGTGCCAGCAGCTTCACCTCGACAGCTGGAGATACGCAGTATTTT. This codes for CASSFTSTAGDTQYF.

This chain joins TRBV2 and TRBJ2-2; D may be TRBD1 (6 bases). Germline values: CDR1 SNHLY, CDR2 FYNNEI. V shed 6 bases and J shed 5 bases, with 13 bases lying between them. CDR3 length: 14 residues. The chain's CDR3 is CASRFRQETGELFF. CDR3 sequence (DNA): TGTGCCAGCAGATTTAGACAGGAAACCGGGGAGCTGTTTTTT. Full variable domain (outside the CDR3, taken from reference TRBV2 and TRBJ2-2): EPEVTQTPSHQVTQMGQEVILRCVPISNHLYFYWYRQILGQKVEFLVSFYNNEISEKSEIFDDQFSVERPDGSNFTLKIRSTKLEDSAMYFCASRFRQETGELFFGEGSRLTVL.